The sequence of this T cell receptor beta chain was determined in a study of blood T cell repertoires in COVID-19. The wider study: The analysed material was cDNA or gDNA that came from T cells, B-cell-depleted T cells, or PBMCs.

The CDR3 runs 17 residues. V was pared by 0 bases and J by 5 bases, with 10 bases of the junction left unmatched. CDR1 and CDR2 from the germline V gene are LGHDT and YNNKEL (reference sequence). The participants were between about 18 and 100 years old and came from some 25 US areas. Recovered participants had two consecutive negative NP/OP PCR tests, healthcare professional clearance, or symptom resolution. Under the authors' procedure: The authors estimated nucleated cell counts from reference gene primer amplification. Some clones are missing from TCRdb's copy, which holds only in-frame ones; the method was immunoSEQ multiplex PCR. The V and J calls and clone size were taken over from that table, and D and trimming were inferred from the DNA. In the table there are 490,000 or so clones, 80% to 90% of which are singletons.

The sequenced sample was PBMCs or T cells enriched from blood (not recorded which). The chain employs TRBV3-1 (or the pseudogene TRBV3-2) and TRBJ2-3; 8 positions match TRBD2. The source of this sequence is a woman aged 55-75 years who had recovered from COVID-19. CDR3 nucleotides: TGTGCCAGCAGCCAAGAGTTTACGGGGGGGCTTAAAGATACGCAGTATTTT. Amino acid sequence: CASSQEFTGGLKDTQYF.